The clone carrying this TCR beta chain was recorded once. What it recognizes is unknown. This specimen belongs to a study of STAT3 mutations in large granular lymphocyte leukemia. Study-wide findings and caveats: Differing intervals and regimens complicate linking therapy response to clone burden. In T-cell large granular lymphocyte leukemia, about half of patients showed multiple immunodominant subclonotypes.

Germline V gives CDR1 LNHNV, CDR2 YYDKDF (reference sequence). V lost 0 bases, J lost 5 bases, and 10 bases lay in between. The length of the CDR3 is 14 residues. TCRbeta libraries averaged about 43,000 productive templates per sample. The data were produced by immunoSEQ multiplex PCR, yet TCRdb's version contains in-frame clones alone and is incomplete. The profile covers around 12,000 clones, with about 84% appearing a single time and about 51% taken by the ten largest. This chain links TRBV15 with TRBJ2-5; D is undetermined. The source is a man aged 60-69 years with T-cell large granular lymphocyte leukemia. Some clones in this sample may be carry-over from other donors' samples. Sample: peripheral blood mononuclear cells. CDR3 DNA: TGTGCCACCAGCAGAGACCCAATCCGGGAGACCCAGTACTTC. It is translated as CATSRDPIRETQYF.